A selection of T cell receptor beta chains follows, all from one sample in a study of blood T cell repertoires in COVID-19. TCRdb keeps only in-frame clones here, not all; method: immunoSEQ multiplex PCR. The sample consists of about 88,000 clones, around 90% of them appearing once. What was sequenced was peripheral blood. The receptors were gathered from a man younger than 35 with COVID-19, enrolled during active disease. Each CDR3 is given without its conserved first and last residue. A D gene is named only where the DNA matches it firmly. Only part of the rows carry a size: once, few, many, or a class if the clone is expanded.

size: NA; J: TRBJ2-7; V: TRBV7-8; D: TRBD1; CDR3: ASSLGTGAYEQY
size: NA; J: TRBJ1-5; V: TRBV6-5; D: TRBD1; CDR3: ASSYSRQGSSQPQH
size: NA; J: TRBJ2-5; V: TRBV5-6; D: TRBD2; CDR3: ASSFLSGRAKSGQETQY
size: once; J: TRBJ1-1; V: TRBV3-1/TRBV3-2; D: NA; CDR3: ASSQVVGIGGGAPNTEAF
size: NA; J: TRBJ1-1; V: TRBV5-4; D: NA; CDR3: ASRPGQMNTEAF
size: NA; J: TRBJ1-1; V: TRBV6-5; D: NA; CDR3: ASSYSNTGVFTEAF
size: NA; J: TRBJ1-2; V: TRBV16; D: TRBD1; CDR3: ASSYRDRYGYT
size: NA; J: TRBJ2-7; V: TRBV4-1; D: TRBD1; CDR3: ASSHRDSYYEQY
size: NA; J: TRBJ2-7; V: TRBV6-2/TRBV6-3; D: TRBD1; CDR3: ASSADRDLYEQY
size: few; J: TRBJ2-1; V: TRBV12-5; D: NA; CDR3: ASGLVLSPRRTYNEQF
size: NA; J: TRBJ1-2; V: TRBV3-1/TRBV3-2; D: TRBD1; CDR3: ASSQDGTGGAGGYT
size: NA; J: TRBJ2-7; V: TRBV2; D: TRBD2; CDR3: ASRALAGQSEQY
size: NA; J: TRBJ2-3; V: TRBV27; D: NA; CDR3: ASCPSVTGTDTQY
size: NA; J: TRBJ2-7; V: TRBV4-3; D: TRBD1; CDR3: ASSPDRAYEQY
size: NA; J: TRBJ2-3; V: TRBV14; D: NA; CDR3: ASSQDLEGPQY
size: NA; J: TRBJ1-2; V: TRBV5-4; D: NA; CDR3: ASSFTGPTYGYT
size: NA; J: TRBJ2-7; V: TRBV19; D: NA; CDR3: AREDGEQY
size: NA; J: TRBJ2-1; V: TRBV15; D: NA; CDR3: ATSGRWTYNEQF
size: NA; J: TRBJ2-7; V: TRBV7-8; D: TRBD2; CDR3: ASSLVQREAYEQY
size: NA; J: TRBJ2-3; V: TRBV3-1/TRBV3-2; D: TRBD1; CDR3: ASSFQTGGRAPDTQY
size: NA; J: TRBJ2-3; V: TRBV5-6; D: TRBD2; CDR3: ASSLVGGSETDTQY
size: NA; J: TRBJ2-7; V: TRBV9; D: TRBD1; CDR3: ASSGAGGIGDEQY
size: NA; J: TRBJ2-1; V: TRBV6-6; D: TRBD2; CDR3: ASSLRLPGTSDEQF
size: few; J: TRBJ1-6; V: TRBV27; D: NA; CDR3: ASSLSLFSSYNSPLH
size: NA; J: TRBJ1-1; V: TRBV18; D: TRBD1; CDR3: ASSPGQGTEAF
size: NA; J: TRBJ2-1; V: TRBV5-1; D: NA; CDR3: ASSSGQISYNEQF
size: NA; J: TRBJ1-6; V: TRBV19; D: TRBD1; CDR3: ASSPDRGLYNSPLH
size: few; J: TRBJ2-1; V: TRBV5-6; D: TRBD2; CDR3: ASSLGLAGGFHEQF
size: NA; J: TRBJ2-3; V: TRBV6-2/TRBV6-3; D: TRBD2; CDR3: ASSFQTGTSGRAADTQY
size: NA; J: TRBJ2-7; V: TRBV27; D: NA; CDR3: ASSSGNHEQY
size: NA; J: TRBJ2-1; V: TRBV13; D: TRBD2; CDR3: ASSRGLAGVAFNEQF
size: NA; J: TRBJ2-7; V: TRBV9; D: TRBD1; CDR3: ASSVGTGSTYEQY
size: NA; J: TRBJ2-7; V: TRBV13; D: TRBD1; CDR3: ASSSEGDSNYEQY
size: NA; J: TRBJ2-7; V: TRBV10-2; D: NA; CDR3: ASGGGTTYEQY
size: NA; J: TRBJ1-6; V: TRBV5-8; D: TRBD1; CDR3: ASSLGDRDNSPLH
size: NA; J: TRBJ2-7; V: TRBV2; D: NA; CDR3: ASSFVSENSYEQY
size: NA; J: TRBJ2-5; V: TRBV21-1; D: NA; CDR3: ASSKSRTSGAQETQY
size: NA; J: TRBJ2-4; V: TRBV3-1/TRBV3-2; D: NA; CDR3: ASSPDRPLGRNIQY
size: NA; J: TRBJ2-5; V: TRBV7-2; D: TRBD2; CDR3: ASSLVLAAGGETQY
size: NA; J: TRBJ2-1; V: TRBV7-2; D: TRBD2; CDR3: ASSPASGSSYNEQF
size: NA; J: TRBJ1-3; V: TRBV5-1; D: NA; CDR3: ASSLMGSSGNTIY
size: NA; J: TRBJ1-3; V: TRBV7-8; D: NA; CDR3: ASSFQGPPFSGNTIY
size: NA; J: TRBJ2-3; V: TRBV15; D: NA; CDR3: ATSTSPHTQY
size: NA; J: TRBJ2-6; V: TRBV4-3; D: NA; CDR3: ASRSIRSGANVLT
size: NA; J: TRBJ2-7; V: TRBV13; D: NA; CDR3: ASSLSPPGLRDEQY
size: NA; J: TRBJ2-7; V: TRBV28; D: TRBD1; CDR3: ASSVRDRDIYEQY
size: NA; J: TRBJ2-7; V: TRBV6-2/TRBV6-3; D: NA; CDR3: ASSTRTDSYEQY
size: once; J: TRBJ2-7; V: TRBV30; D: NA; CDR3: AWSGLADRLKYEQY
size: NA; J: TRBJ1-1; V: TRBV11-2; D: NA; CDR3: ASSPLATVMNTEAF
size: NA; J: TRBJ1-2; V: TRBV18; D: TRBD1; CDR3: ASSQGTGDYGYT
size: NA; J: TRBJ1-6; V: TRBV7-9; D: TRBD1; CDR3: ASSFRTGKDSPLH
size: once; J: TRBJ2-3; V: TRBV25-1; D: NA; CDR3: ASRSSGTDTQY
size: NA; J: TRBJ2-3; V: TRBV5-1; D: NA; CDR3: ASSLVDFSTDTQY
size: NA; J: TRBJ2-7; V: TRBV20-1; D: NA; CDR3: SASRLANGEQY
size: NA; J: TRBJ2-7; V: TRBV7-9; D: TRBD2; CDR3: ASSLIAGGTYEQY
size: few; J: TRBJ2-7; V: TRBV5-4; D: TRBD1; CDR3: ASTRTGNYEQY
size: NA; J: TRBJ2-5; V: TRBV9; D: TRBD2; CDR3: ASSPMGTSAVETQY
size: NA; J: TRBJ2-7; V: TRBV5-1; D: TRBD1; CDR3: ASSLQTGWVYEQY